Below are 11 T cell receptor beta chains sequenced from a single sample in a study of CD4 T cells in relation to SARS-CoV-2 and coronaviruses. TCRdb keeps only in-frame clones here, not all; method: immunoSEQ multiplex PCR. The table lists 20,000 to 25,000 clones, about 70% of them singletons, with around 17% in the top ten. These receptors are not linked to any known antigen. Before the COVID-19 pandemic, during about 2011-2019, CD4+ T cells were taken from unexposed donors. After about 10 days of culture, CD4+ T cells were isolated. Sequencing was done on a sample of CD4+ T cells from PBMCs, cultured in vitro. Receptors originate from a human donor in good health.

The chain employs TRBV27 and TRBJ2-3; D uncertain. Germline CDR1 is MNHEY and CDR2 is SMNVEV (reference sequence). The CDR3 totals 14 residues. Trimming cost V 0 bases and J 5 bases, with 9 bases left between them. The CDR3 loop is CASSLSSVGDTQYF. CDR3 sequence (DNA): TGTGCCAGCAGTTTATCGTCAGTGGGAGATACGCAGTATTTT.

This clone was counted a few times. This rearrangement joins TRBV6-2 or TRBV6-3 to TRBJ2-5, with D possibly called TRBD1 or TRBD2 (6 bases each). Germline V gene data show CDR1 as MNHEY and CDR2 as SVGEGT. The CDR3 is made up of 13 amino acids. With 6 bases removed from V and 4 bases from J, the gap between germline ends came to 12 bases. The CDR3 protein is CASSHRGRETQYF. In DNA, the CDR3 is TGTGCCAGCAGCCACCGGGGGCGAGAGACCCAGTACTTC.

The J gene is TRBJ1-4, the V gene TRBV5-6; D ambiguous. Germline values: CDR1 SGHDT, CDR2 YYEEEE. The V and J ends lost 0 bases and 6 bases respectively, with 6 bases between them. The CDR3 has 13 residues. The CDR3 sequence: CASSLGGYEKLFF. In DNA, the CDR3 is TGTGCCAGCAGCTTGGGTGGGTATGAAAAACTGTTTTTT.

The genes are TRBV11-3 and TRBJ1-6, with 10 bases that match TRBD1. Trimming at V came to 5 bases and at J to 9 bases, leaving 7 bases not matched to a gene. The CDR3 runs 15 residues. Germline lookup yields CDR1 SGHNT and CDR2 YENEEA. CDR3 nucleotide sequence: TGTGCCAGCAGCCTTCGACAGGGGGCGCCTTCACCCCTCCACTTT. It translates to CASSLRQGAPSPLHF.

As DNA, the CDR3 is TGTGCCAGCAGCCAAGACCCGGGAGGTCCTACCCCCGAGCAGTACTTC. This sequence encodes CASSQDPGGPTPEQYF. The chain uses TRBV3-1 (or the pseudogene TRBV3-2) and TRBJ2-7; 7 bases are a match to TRBD2. CDR3 length equals 16 residues. The V segment lost 0 bases and the J segment 6 bases; nucleotides outside the gene matches: 11. CDR1 is LGHDT, CDR2 YNNKEL, per germline (reference sequence).

The chain joins TRBV11-2 to TRBJ2-2; 7 bases match TRBD1. CDR1 is SGHAT and CDR2 is FQNNGV in the germline V gene. V gave up 5 bases and J gave up 0 bases; unmatched junction bases: 3. The length of the CDR3 is 15 residues. The CDR3 coding sequence is TGTGCCAGCAGCCCAACAGGGGCGAACACCGGGGAGCTGTTTTTT. This sequence encodes CASSPTGANTGELFF.

This clone showed up just a few times. The chain employs TRBV3-1 (or the pseudogene TRBV3-2) and TRBJ1-5; no reliable D call. With 1 base removed from V and 1 base from J, the gap between germline ends came to 8 bases. Germline CDR1 is LGHDT and CDR2 is YNNKEL (reference sequence). This CDR3 comprises 15 residues. DNA of the CDR3: TGTGCCAGCAGCCAAGTCTCTGGGAGCAATCAGCCCCAGCATTTT. Its translation is CASSQVSGSNQPQHF.

This chain connects TRBV20-1 to TRBJ2-3, with 7 bases fitting TRBD2. There are 14 residues in the CDR3. The ends lost 3 bases at V and 6 bases at J; junction bases unmatched: 9. The V gene's germline CDR1 is DFQATT and CDR2 SNEGSKA (reference sequence). CDR3 amino acids: CSASSRDYGDTQYF. As DNA, the CDR3 is TGCAGTGCTAGTTCCCGGGACTACGGGGATACGCAGTATTTT.

This clone is medium-sized. The chain recombines TRBV12-1 with TRBJ1-2. TRBV12-1 is termed a pseudogene. The CDR3 is 17 residues long. The CDR3 spells CASSSRAATVTLRGYTF. The CDR3 DNA is TGTGCCAGCAGCTCGAGGGCAGCGACAGTCACCTTGAGGGGCTACACCTTC.

This rearrangement joins TRBV2 to TRBJ2-3; tentatively, D is TRBD1 (5 bases). V was clipped by 4 bases and J by 0 bases, with 11 bases between them. This CDR3 comprises 15 residues. CDR1 and CDR2 (germline): SNHLY, FYNNEI. The CDR3, as DNA: TGTGCCAGCAGTGTAGGGGTAACTAGCACAGATACGCAGTATTTT. Encoded protein: CASSVGVTSTDTQYF. Full variable domain (remainder filled in from reference TRBV2 and TRBJ2-3): EPEVTQTPSHQVTQMGQEVILRCVPISNHLYFYWYRQILGQKVEFLVSFYNNEISEKSEIFDDQFSVERPDGSNFTLKIRSTKLEDSAMYFCASSVGVTSTDTQYFGPGTRLTVL.

The gene calls are TRBV6-5 and TRBJ2-7; D gene unclear. The CDR3 has 12 amino acids. Between the trimmed V and J ends, which lost 8 bases and 0 bases, there was a span of 8 bases. CDR1 and CDR2 (germline): MNHEY, SVGAGI. This CDR3 is CASGISSYEQYF. DNA for the CDR3: TGTGCCAGCGGAATAAGCTCCTACGAGCAGTACTTC.